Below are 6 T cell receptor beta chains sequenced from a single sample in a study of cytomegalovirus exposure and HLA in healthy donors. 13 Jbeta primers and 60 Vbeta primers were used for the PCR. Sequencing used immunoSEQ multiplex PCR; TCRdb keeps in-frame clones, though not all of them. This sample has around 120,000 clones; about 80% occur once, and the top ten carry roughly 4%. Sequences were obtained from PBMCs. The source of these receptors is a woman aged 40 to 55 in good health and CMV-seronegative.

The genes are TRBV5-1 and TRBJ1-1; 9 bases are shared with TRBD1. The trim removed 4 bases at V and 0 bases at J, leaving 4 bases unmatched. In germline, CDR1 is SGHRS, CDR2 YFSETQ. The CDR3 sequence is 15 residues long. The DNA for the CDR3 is TGCGCCAGCAGCACCGGACAGGGGATGAACACTGAAGCTTTCTTT. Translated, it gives CASSTGQGMNTEAFF.

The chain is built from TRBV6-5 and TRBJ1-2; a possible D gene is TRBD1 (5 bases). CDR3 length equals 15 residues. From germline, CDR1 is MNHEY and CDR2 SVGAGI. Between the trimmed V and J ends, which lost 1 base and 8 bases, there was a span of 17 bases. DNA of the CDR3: TGTGCCAGCAGTTACTTCCAGGGCGAGACGGGCGGCTACACCTTC. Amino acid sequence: CASSYFQGETGGYTF.

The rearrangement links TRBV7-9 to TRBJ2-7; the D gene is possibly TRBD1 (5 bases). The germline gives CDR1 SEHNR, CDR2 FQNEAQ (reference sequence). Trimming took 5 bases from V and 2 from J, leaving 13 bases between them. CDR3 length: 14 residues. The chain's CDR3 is CASSAGSPPYEQYF. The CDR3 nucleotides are TGTGCCAGCAGCGCAGGGTCCCCCCCCTACGAGCAGTACTTC. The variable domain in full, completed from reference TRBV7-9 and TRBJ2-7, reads DTGVSQNPRHKITKRGQNVTFRCDPISEHNRLYWYRQTLGQGPEFLTYFQNEAQLEKSRLLSDRFSAERPKGSFSTLEIQRTEQGDSAMYLCASSAGSPPYEQYFGPGTRLTVT.

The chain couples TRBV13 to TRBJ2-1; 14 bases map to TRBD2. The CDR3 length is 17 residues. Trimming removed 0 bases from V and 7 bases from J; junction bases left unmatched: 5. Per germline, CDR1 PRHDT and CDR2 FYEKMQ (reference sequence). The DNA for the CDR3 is TGTGCCAGCAGCTTAGGTTCGACTAGCGGGGGGGCGAATGAGCAGTTCTTC. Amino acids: CASSLGSTSGGANEQFF.

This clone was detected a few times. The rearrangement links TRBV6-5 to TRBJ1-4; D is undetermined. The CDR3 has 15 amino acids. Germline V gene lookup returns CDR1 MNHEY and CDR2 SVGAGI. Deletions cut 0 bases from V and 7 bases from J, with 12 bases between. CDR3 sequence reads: CASSYSGRRGEKLFF. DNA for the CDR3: TGTGCCAGCAGTTACTCCGGCAGGCGGGGTGAAAAACTGTTTTTT.

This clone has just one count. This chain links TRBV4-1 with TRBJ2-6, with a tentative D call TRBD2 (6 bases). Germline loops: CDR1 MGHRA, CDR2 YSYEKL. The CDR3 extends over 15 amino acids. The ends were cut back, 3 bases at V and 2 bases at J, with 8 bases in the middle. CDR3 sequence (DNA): TGCGCCAGCAGCCAGCGGGGAGCTGGGGCCAACGTCCTGACTTTC. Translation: CASSQRGAGANVLTF.